These T cell receptor beta chains were read from a single sample in a study of beta chain features in type 1 diabetes. The method was immunoSEQ multiplex PCR; TCRdb's version includes in-frame clones alone and lacks a portion of them. Of under 850,000 clones in the sample, 13% were seen once. The sequencing sample was made of naive CD4+ T cells from blood. The receptors stem from a man younger than 30 with type 1 diabetes. Each CDR3 is given with its conserved first and last residue. A D gene is named only where the DNA matches it firmly. Clone sizes are given selectively: once, few, many, or a class where the clone is expanded.

few,TRBJ1-1,TRBD1,TRBV5-1,TGCGCCAGCAGCTTGTTAACCGGGACAGCCAACATCAGGACTGAAGCTTTCTTT,CASSLLTGTANIRTEAFF
.,TRBJ1-4,.,TRBV10-3,TGTGCCATCGGGGAGAACGTTGAAAAACTGTTTTTT,CAIGENVEKLFF
.,TRBJ2-2,.,TRBV15,TGTGCCACCAGCAGAGAACGGGGTTTGGCCGGGGAGCTGTTTTTT,CATSRERGLAGELFF
few,TRBJ2-1,.,TRBV9,TGTGCCAGCAGCGTCCAGGTTTACAATGAGCAGTTCTTC,CASSVQVYNEQFF
few,TRBJ2-3,TRBD2,TRBV6-1,TGTGCCAGCAGTGAATACTCCCCTGGCGGGGGGGCCGCAGATACGCAGTATTTT,CASSEYSPGGGAADTQYF
few,TRBJ1-2,TRBD1,TRBV6-1,TGTGCCAGCAGTGTTCGGACAGGGGTAAACTATGGCTACACCTTC,CASSVRTGVNYGYTF
.,TRBJ1-4,.,TRBV5-1,TGCGCCAGCAGCTTGGAAGCGGGGACTAATGAAAAACTGTTTTTT,CASSLEAGTNEKLFF
few,TRBJ2-5,.,TRBV5-6,TGTGCCAGCAGCTTGGAAGGCGTCGGGGAGACCCAGTACTTC,CASSLEGVGETQYF
few,TRBJ2-1,TRBD2,TRBV4-1,TGCGCCAGCAGCCAACCGACTAGCGGAGTCAACAATGAGCAGTTCTTC,CASSQPTSGVNNEQFF
.,TRBJ2-2,.,TRBV5-1,TGCGCCAGCAGCTTGGCCGGGACACCGCTCACCGGGGAGCTGTTTTTT,CASSLAGTPLTGELFF
few,TRBJ2-3,TRBD2,TRBV29-1,TGCAGCGTTGATCGCCGACTAGCGGGGGGGGCAGATACGCAGTATTTT,CSVDRRLAGGADTQYF
few,TRBJ2-5,TRBD2,TRBV7-6,TGTGCCAGCAGCCGCTGGACTAGCGGGGCCCAGGGAGAGACCCAGTACTTC,CASSRWTSGAQGETQYF
few,TRBJ1-1,.,TRBV5-1,TGCGCCAGCAGCTTGGGTGACAGGGCTTTCTTT,CASSLGDRAFF
few,TRBJ2-5,.,TRBV2,TGTGCCAGCAGCAATTCAGGTTGGGGGTACCAAGAGACCCAGTACTTC,CASSNSGWGYQETQYF
few,TRBJ2-3,.,TRBV29-1,TGCAGCGTAGGGGTAGGAGCAACGAGCACAGATACGCAGTATTTT,CSVGVGATSTDTQYF
few,TRBJ2-1,.,TRBV2,TGTGCCAGCAGTGAAAGAGCGCGGTCCTACAATGAGCAGTTCTTC,CASSERARSYNEQFF
few,TRBJ1-5,TRBD1,TRBV7-9,TGTGCCAGCAGCTTAGGGGACAGGGGGAATCAGCCCCAGCATTTT,CASSLGDRGNQPQHF
.,TRBJ1-4,.,TRBV27,TGTGCCAGCAGCTCGCGCCCGACCCCGGAAAAACTGTTTTTT,CASSSRPTPEKLFF
few,TRBJ2-5,TRBD2,TRBV7-9,TGTGCCAGCAGCTTTGGTCTAGCGGGGGCGGGCCAAGAGACCCAGTACTTC,CASSFGLAGAGQETQYF
.,TRBJ2-3,.,TRBV7-8,TGTGCCAGCAGCTTAGCGGGGGCTAGCACAGATACGCAGTATTTT,CASSLAGASTDTQYF
few,TRBJ2-5,TRBD2,TRBV4-2,TGTGCCAGCAGCTCTACTGACCTGACTAGCCCAGAGACCCAGTACTTC,CASSSTDLTSPETQYF
few,TRBJ2-4,.,TRBV5-1,TGCGCCAGCACCCACCCCCATTGGAACATTCAGTACTTC,CASTHPHWNIQYF
few,TRBJ2-6,.,TRBV11-1,TGTGCCAGCAGCTTCTCTGGGGCCAACGTCCTGACTTTC,CASSFSGANVLTF
.,TRBJ1-4,TRBD1,TRBV5-6,TGTGCCAGCTTAGGACAGGGGCAAGAGGAAAAACTGTTTTTT,CASLGQGQEEKLFF
few,TRBJ2-7,.,TRBV30,TGTGCCTGGAGTGTCTCTAACTACGAGCAGTACTTC,CAWSVSNYEQYF
.,TRBJ1-2,TRBD1,TRBV30,TGTGCCTGGAGTGTAAGGCTCGGACAGGGTAATGGCTACACCTTC,CAWSVRLGQGNGYTF
.,TRBJ1-2,.,TRBV7-9,TGTGCCAGCAGCTTTCCGCCGCAATTGCTCTATGGCTACACCTTC,CASSFPPQLLYGYTF
.,TRBJ2-3,.,TRBV18,TGTGCCAGCTCACCACTAGCGGATACGCAGTATTTT,CASSPLADTQYF
.,TRBJ1-4,.,TRBV7-9,TGTGCCAGCAGCTTTTCTAATGAAAAACTGTTTTTT,CASSFSNEKLFF
few,TRBJ2-3,.,TRBV6-5,TGTGCCAGCCGTGGGGAGACTCTTTCCACAGATACGCAGTATTTT,CASRGETLSTDTQYF
few,TRBJ2-4,TRBD2,TRBV19,TGTGCCAGTAGCCTTGCGGGGGTGAACATTCAGTACTTC,CASSLAGVNIQYF
.,TRBJ2-3,.,TRBV4-2,TGTGCCAGCAGCCAGCGGACAGCAGACACAGATACGCAGTATTTT,CASSQRTADTDTQYF
.,TRBJ2-7,.,TRBV7-9,TGTGCCAGCAGCCCCCAGGGGGGGCGCGAGCAGTACTTC,CASSPQGGREQYF
.,TRBJ2-1,.,TRBV7-9,TGTGCCAGCAGCTTAGAGCAGGGGAGGTCCTACAATGAGCAGTTCTTC,CASSLEQGRSYNEQFF
few,TRBJ2-7,TRBD1,TRBV28,TGTGCCAGCAGCATAACAGGGGCCGGAACCTACGAGCAGTACTTC,CASSITGAGTYEQYF
few,TRBJ1-2,.,TRBV10-3,TGTGCCATCAGTGTTACGACAGCCTACTATGGCTACACCTTC,CAISVTTAYYGYTF
.,TRBJ1-5,.,TRBV30,TGTGCCTGGAGTTACGACAGTTATAGCAATCAGCCCCAGCATTTT,CAWSYDSYSNQPQHF